The TCR beta chain described here comes from a study of Graves' ophthalmopathy and Graves' hyperthyroidism. Per the germline V gene, CDR1 is MDHEN and CDR2 is SYDVKM. The CDR3 sequence is 14 residues long. V lost 5 bases and J 3 bases, leaving 13 bases between the germline ends. This clonotype was seen ten or more times. As the template, RNA transcripts were used to amplify TCR beta CDR3 regions. Scientists carried out first-round RT-PCR using HTBI primers and then a second-round multiplex PCR. MiXCR, run by TCRdb on the multiplex PCR reads, gives a single entry per CDR3 protein. This sample has about 220,000 distinct CDR3 sequences; approximately 21% occur once, and the top ten carry roughly 40%.

The specimen sequenced was peripheral blood. This receptor was identified in a woman aged 50 to 65 with Graves' ophthalmopathy. The chain couples TRBV28 to TRBJ1-1; tentatively, D is TRBD1 (6 bases). The CDR3, as DNA: TGTGCCAGCAGTGTTACAGGGATTTACACTGAAGCTTTCTTT. Encoded protein: CASSVTGIYTEAFF.